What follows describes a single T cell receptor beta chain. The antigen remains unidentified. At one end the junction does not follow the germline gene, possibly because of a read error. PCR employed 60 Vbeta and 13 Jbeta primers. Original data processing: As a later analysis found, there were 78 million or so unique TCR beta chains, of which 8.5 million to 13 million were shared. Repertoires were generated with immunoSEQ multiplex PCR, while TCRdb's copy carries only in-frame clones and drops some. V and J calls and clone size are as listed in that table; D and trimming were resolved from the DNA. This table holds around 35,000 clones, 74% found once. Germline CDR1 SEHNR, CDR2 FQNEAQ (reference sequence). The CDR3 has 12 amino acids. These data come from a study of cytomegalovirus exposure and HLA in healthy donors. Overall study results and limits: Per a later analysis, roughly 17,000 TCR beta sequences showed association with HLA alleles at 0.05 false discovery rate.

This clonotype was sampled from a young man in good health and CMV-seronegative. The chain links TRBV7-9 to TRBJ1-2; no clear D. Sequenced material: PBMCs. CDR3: CSSSLVPGGYTF. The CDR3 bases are TGTTCCAGCAGCTTAGTTCCAGGTGGCTACACCTTC.